The 10 T cell receptor beta chains presented below share a single source sample, sequenced in a study of shared T cell receptors in the human thymus. Assay: immunoSEQ multiplex PCR; the TCRdb copy retains only in-frame clones and omits some. The sample includes 640,000 or so clones, more than 75% of them seen just once. These records were also assigned to another study, of human thymus T cells.

Material for sequencing was thymocytes. These receptors all stem from a boy less than two years old with a congenital heart defect.

The chain links TRBV2 to TRBJ1-6; D ambiguous. The germline gives CDR1 SNHLY, CDR2 FYNNEI. The CDR3 length is 20 residues. V dropped 1 base and J dropped 0 bases, with 19 bases sitting between them. CDR3 nucleotides: TGTGCCAGCAGTGAAGGTTCCGGGAACAAAGTGAGCTCCTATAATTCACCCCTCCACTTT. As protein: CASSEGSGNKVSSYNSPLHF.

The genes are TRBV6-5 and TRBJ1-2, with D perhaps matching TRBD1 (5 bases). Trimming left V 6 bases short and J 4 bases short, with 12 bases between. The CDR3 sequence is 13 residues long. The germline CDR1 and CDR2 sequences are MNHEY and SVGAGI. CDR3 nucleotide sequence: TGTGCCAGCAGCCGGCAGGGCAGCTATGGCTACACCTTC. Translated: CASSRQGSYGYTF.

The chain links TRBV5-1 to TRBJ2-3, with TRBD2 identical over 8 bases. CDR1 and CDR2 from the germline V gene are SGHRS and YFSETQ. Trimming took 0 bases from V and 1 from J; bases not matched to a gene: 13. CDR3 length: 19 amino acids. DNA of the CDR3: TGCGCCAGCAGCTTGGCCCCCGGACTAGCACACGCTCGCACAGATACGCAGTATTTT. It yields the protein CASSLAPGLAHARTDTQYF.

J is TRBJ2-3 and V is TRBV4-3; D perhaps matches TRBD2 (5 bases). This CDR3 spans 15 amino acids. Trimming stripped 4 bases from V and 0 bases from J, with 11 bases between. Germline CDR1 is LGHNA and CDR2 is YSLEER. CDR3 protein: CASSPWSGSTDTQYF. In nucleotides, the CDR3 is TGCGCCAGCAGCCCTTGGAGCGGAAGCACAGATACGCAGTATTTT.

The chain uses TRBV12-5 and TRBJ2-1, with D uncertain. V was cut by 0 bases and J by 2 bases, with 20 bases left in between. The CDR3 has 19 residues. Germline V gene lookup returns CDR1 LGHNT and CDR2 FRNRAP. The CDR3 loop reads CASGLVVFMGYITYNEQFF. The CDR3 DNA sequence: TGTGCTAGTGGTTTGGTAGTCTTTATGGGCTATATCACCTACAATGAGCAGTTCTTC. The full variable domain, completed using reference TRBV12-5 and TRBJ2-1, is DARVTQTPRHKVTEMGQEVTMRCQPILGHNTVFWYRQTMMQGLELLAYFRNRAPLDDSGMPKDRFSAEMPDATLATLKIQPSEPRDSAVYFCASGLVVFMGYITYNEQFFGPGTRLTVL.

The DNA of the CDR3 is TGTGCCAGCAGCGGGGGGACAGGGTCCCCAGATACGCAGTATTTT. It codes for CASSGGTGSPDTQYF. The V gene is TRBV5-6, the J gene TRBJ2-3, with 9 bases matching TRBD1. The CDR3 consists of 15 residues. V was pared by 4 bases and J by 4 bases, with 7 bases of the junction left unmatched. Germline CDR1 and CDR2: SGHDT and YYEEEE. The whole variable domain, filled in from reference TRBV5-6 and TRBJ2-3, reads DAGVTQSPTHLIKTRGQQVTLRCSPKSGHDTVSWYQQALGQGPQFIFQYYEEEERQRGNFPDRFSGHQFPNYSSELNVNALLLGDSALYLCASSGGTGSPDTQYFGPGTRLTVL.

The V gene is TRBV7-6, the J gene TRBJ2-1; 14 bases align to TRBD2. This CDR3 spans 16 amino acids. V trimming: 5 bases; J trimming: 10 bases; junction bases outside the gene matches: 10. The germline gives CDR1 SGHVS, CDR2 FNYEAQ. In DNA, the CDR3 is TGTGCCAGCAGCGTAGGGGGACTAGCGGGAGTCGGGGAGCAGTTCTTC. Translated: CASSVGGLAGVGEQFF.

This clone was counted a single time. The chain combines TRBV10-3 with TRBJ1-4, with D uncertain. V lost 0 bases, J lost 7 bases, and 18 bases lay in between. The CDR3 covers 17 residues. CDR1 is ENHRY, CDR2 SYGVKD, per germline. CDR3 region: CAISESKFVRGIEKLFF. DNA for the CDR3: TGTGCCATCAGTGAGTCGAAGTTTGTTCGCGGTATTGAAAAACTGTTTTTT.

The chain carries TRBV28 and TRBJ2-5; D perhaps matches TRBD1 (5 bases). This CDR3 has 17 residues. Per the germline V gene, CDR1 is MDHEN and CDR2 is SYDVKM. The V end lost 3 bases, the J end lost 3 bases, and 20 bases lay between the germline ends. In nucleotides, the CDR3 is TGTGCCAGCAGTTTTTATCCAGGGCAGGGTACAGAAGAGACCCAGTACTTC. Its protein product is CASSFYPGQGTEETQYF.

V is TRBV18 and J is TRBJ1-5; D remains ambiguous. V dropped 5 bases and J dropped 4 bases, with 12 bases sitting between them. The CDR3 covers 14 residues. Looked up from germline, CDR1 is KGHSH and CDR2 is LQKENI. DNA for the CDR3: TGTGCCAGCTCAACGAGGGTCGAAAATCAGCCCCAGCATTTT. It specifies CASSTRVENQPQHF.